This T cell receptor beta chain was recovered during a study of CD8+ T cells in alopecia areata. The wider study: Once tofacitinib had been taken for 6 to 18 months, 6 months off drug followed. Whole-study results and caveats: Uncertain still, given a single nonresponder, is whether baseline CD8+ expansion links to response.

A few counts support this clone. Its antigen is unidentified. Treatment in this sample: oral pan-JAK inhibitor, 5-10 mg twice daily. Individuals with alopecia areata gave both lesional scalp punch biopsies and peripheral blood for collection. Sorting of CD4+ and CD8+ T cells was performed on PBMCs. RNA was extracted and reverse transcribed into cDNA as the sequencing template. Sequencing was performed with immunoSEQ multiplex PCR; in TCRdb, only in-frame clones are kept and a portion is missing. The sample consists of about 190,000 clones, roughly 60% of them appearing once. Trimming left V 4 bases short and J 1 base short, with 11 bases between. This CDR3 comprises 13 residues. Germline V CDR1 and CDR2: SQVTM, ANQGSEA.

The chain employs TRBV29-1 and TRBJ2-7; D is unresolved. Sequenced here: CD4+ T cells sorted from blood, sampled at week 24, from a patient treated with tofacitinib. The sequence was obtained from a human donor with alopecia areata. The CDR3 protein is CSVGLVGSYEQYF. In DNA, the CDR3 is TGCAGCGTTGGGCTAGTCGGTTCCTACGAGCAGTACTTC.